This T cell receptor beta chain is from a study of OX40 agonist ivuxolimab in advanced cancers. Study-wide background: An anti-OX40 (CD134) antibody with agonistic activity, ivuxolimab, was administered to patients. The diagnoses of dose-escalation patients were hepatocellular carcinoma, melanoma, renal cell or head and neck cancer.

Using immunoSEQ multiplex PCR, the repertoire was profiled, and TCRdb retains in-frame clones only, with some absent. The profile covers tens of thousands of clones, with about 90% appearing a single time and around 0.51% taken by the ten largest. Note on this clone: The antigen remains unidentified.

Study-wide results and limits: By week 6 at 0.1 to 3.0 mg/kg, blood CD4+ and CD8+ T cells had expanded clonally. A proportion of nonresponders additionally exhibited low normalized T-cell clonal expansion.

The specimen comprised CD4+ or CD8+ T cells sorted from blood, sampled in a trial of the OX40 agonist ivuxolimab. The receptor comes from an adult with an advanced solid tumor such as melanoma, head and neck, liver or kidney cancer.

CDR3 region: CASIAGGSNNEQFF. CDR3 DNA: TGTGCCAGCATAGCGGGGGGGTCAAACAATGAGCAGTTCTTC. The rearrangement links TRBV7-9 to TRBJ2-1; 11 bases fit TRBD2. With V trimmed by 7 bases and J by 5 bases, 4 bases remained unmatched. The CDR3 runs to 14 residues. The germline V gene encodes CDR1 SEHNR and CDR2 FQNEAQ (reference sequence).